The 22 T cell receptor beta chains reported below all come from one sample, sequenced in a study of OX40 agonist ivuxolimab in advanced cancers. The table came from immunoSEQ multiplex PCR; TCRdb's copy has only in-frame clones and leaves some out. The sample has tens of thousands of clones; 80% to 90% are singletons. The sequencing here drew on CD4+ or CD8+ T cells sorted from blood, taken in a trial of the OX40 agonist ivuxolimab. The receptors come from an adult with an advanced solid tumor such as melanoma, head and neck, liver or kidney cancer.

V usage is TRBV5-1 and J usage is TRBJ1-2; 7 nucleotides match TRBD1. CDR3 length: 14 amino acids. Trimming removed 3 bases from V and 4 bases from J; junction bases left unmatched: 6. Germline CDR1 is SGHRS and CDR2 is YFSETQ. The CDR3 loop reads CASSYLQGSYGYTF. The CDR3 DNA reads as TGCGCCAGCAGCTACTTACAGGGGTCCTATGGCTACACCTTC.

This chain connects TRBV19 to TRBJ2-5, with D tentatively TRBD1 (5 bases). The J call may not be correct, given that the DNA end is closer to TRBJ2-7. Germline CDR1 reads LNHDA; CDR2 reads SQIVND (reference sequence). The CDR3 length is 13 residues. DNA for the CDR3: TGTGCCAGTAGTACCTCAGGGTCCTACGAGCAGTACTTC. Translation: CASSTSGSYEQYF.

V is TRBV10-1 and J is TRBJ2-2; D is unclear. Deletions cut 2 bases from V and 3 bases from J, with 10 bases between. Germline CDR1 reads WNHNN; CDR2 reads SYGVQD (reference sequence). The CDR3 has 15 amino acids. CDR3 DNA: TGCGCCAGCAGTGAGGACCACCCGGACACCGGGGAGCTGTTTTTT. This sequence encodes CASSEDHPDTGELFF.

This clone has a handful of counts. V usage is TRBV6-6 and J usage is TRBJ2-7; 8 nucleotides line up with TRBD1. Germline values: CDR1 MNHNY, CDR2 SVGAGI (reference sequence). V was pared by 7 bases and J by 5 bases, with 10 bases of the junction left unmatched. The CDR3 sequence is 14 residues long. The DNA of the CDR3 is TGTGCCAGCACCTACGGACAGGGAACCGACGAGCAGTACTTC. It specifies CASTYGQGTDEQYF.

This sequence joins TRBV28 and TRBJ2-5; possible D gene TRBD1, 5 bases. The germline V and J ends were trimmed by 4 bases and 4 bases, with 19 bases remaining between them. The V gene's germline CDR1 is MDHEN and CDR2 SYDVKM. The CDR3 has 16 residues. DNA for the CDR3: TGTGCCAGCAGTTCCCCTGATTGGGGCCCCGGAGAGACCCAGTACTTC. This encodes CASSSPDWGPGETQYF.

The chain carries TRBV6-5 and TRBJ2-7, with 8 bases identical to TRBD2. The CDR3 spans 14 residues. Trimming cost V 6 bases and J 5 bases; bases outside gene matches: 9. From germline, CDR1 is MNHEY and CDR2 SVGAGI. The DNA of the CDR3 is TGTGCCAGCAGGCGACCCTCGGGGGGGGACGAGCAGTACTTC. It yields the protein CASRRPSGGDEQYF.

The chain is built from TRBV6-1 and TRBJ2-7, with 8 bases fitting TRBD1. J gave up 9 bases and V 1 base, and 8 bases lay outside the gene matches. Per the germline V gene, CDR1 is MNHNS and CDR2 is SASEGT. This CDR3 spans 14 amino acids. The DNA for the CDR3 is TGTGCCAGCAGTGAAGTGAGGGGACAGGAGGCGCAGTACTTC. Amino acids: CASSEVRGQEAQYF.

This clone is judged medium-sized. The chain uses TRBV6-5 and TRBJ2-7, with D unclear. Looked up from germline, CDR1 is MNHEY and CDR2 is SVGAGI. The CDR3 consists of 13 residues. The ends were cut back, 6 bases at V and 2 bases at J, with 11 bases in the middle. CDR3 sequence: CASRLPGTYEQYF. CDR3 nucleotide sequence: TGTGCCAGCAGGCTCCCGGGCACCTACGAGCAGTACTTC.

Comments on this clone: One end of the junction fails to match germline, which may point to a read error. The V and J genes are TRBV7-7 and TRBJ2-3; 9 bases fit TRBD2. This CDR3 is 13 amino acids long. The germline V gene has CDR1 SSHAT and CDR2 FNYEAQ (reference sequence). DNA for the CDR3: TGTGCTAGCAGCTTAGCGGGGGAAGATACGCAGTATTTT. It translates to CASSLAGEDTQYF.

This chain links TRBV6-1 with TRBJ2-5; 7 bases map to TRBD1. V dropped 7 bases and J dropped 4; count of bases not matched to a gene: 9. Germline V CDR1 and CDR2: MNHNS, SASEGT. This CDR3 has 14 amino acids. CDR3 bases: TGTGCCAGCATATTGGACAGGCAGCGAGAGACCCAGTACTTC. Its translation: CASILDRQRETQYF.

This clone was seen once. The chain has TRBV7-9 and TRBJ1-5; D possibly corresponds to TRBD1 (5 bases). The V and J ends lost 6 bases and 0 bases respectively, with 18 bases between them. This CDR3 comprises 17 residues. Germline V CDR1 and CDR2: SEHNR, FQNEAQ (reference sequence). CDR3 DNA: TGTGCCAGCAGTTCTACAGGACTACCATATAGCAATCAGCCCCAGCATTTT. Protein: CASSSTGLPYSNQPQHF. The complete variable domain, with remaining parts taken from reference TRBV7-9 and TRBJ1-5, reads DTGVSQNPRHKITKRGQNVTFRCDPISEHNRLYWYRQTLGQGPEFLTYFQNEAQLEKSRLLSDRFSAERPKGSFSTLEIQRTEQGDSAMYLCASSSTGLPYSNQPQHFGDGTRLSIL.

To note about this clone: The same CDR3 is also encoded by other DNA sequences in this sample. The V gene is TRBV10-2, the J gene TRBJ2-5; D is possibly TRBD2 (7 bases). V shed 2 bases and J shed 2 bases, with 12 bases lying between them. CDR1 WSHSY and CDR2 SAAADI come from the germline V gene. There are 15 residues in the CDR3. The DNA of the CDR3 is TGCGCCAGCAGTGAGCGGAGGGGGGGGCAAGAGACCCAGTACTTC. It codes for CASSERRGGQETQYF.

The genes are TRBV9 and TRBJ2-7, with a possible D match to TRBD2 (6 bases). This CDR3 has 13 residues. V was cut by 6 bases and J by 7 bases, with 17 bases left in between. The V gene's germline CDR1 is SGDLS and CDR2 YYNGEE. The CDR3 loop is CASNRRGRGEQYF. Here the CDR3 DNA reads TGTGCCAGCAATAGGCGGGGCCGAGGTGAGCAGTACTTC. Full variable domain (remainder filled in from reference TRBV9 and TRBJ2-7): DSGVTQTPKHLITATGQRVTLRCSPRSGDLSVYWYQQSLDQGLQFLIQYYNGEERAKGNILERFSAQQFPDLHSELNLSSLELGDSALYFCASNRRGRGEQYFGPGTRLTVT.

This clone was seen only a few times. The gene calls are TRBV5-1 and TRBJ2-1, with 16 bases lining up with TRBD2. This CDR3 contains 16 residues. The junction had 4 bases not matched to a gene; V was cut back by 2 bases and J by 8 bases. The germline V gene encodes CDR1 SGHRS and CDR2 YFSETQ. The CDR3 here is CASSFGTSGRAHEQFF. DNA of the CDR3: TGCGCCAGCAGCTTCGGGACTAGCGGGAGGGCCCATGAGCAGTTCTTC.

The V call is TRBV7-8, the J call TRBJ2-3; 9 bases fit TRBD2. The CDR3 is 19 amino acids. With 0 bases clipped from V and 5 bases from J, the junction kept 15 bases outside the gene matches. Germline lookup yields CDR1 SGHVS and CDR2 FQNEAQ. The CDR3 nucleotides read TGTGCCAGCAGCTTAGCGGCGGGGGGGCTTCGTCGGTTAGGAGATACGCAGTATTTT. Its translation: CASSLAAGGLRRLGDTQYF.

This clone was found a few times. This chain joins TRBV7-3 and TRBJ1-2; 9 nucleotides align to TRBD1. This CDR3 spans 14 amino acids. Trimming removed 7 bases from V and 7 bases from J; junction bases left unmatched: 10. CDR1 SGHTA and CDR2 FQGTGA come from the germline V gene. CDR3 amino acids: CASNPGTGLGGYTF. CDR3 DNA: TGTGCCAGCAACCCCGGGACAGGGTTGGGTGGCTACACCTTC. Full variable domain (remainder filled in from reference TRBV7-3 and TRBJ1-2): GAGVSQTPSNKVTEKGKYVELRCDPISGHTALYWYRQSLGQGPEFLIYFQGTGAADDSGLPNDRFFAVRPEGSVSTLKIQRTERGDSAVYLCASNPGTGLGGYTFGSGTRLTVV.

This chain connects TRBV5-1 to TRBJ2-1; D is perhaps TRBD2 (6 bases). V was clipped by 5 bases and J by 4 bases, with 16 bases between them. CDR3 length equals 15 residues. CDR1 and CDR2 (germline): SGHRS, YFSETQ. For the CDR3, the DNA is TGCGCCAGCAGTCTTAGCGGCGAGTCGTACAATGAGCAGTTCTTC. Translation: CASSLSGESYNEQFF.

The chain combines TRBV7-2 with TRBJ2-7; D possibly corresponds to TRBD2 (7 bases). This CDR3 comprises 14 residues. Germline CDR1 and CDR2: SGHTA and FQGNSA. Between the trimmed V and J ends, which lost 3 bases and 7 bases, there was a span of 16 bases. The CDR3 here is CASSFNTGREEQYF. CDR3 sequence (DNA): TGTGCCAGCAGCTTCAACACAGGGAGGGAGGAGCAGTACTTC.

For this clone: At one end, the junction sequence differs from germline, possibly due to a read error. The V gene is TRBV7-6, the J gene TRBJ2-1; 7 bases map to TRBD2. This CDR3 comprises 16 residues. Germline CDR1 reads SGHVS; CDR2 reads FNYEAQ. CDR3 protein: CASSVAEEGGHNEQFF. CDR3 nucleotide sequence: TGTGCCAGCAGCGTAGCCGAGGAGGGAGGGCACAATGAGCAGTTCTTC. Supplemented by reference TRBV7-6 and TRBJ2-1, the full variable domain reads GAGVSQSPRYKVTKRGQDVALRCDPISGHVSLYWYRQALGQGPEFLTYFNYEAQQDKSGLPNDRFSAERPEGSISTLTIQRTEQRDSAMYRCASSVAEEGGHNEQFFGPGTRLTVL.

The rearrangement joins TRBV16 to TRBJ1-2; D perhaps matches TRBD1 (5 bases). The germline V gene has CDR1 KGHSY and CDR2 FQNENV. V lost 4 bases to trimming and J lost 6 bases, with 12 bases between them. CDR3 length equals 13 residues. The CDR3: CASSPSVGDGYTF. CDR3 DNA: TGTGCCAGCAGCCCGAGTGTAGGGGATGGCTACACCTTC.

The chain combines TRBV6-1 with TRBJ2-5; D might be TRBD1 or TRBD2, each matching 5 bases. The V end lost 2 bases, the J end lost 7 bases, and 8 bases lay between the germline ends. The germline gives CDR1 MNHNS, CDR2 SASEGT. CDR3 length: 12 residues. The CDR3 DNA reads TGTGCCAGCAGTGAACAGGGAGTGACCCAGTACTTC. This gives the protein CASSEQGVTQYF.

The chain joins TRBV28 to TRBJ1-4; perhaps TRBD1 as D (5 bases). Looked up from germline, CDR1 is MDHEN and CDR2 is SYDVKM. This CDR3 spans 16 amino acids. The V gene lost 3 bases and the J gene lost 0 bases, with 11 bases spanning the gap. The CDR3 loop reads CASSFPQGATNEKLFF. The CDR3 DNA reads TGTGCCAGCAGTTTCCCGCAGGGAGCAACTAATGAAAAACTGTTTTTT. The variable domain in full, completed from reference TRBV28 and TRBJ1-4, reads DVKVTQSSRYLVKRTGEKVFLECVQDMDHENMFWYRQDPGLGLRLIYFSYDVKMKEKGDIPEGYSVSREKKERFSLILESASTNQTSMYLCASSFPQGATNEKLFFGSGTQLSVL.